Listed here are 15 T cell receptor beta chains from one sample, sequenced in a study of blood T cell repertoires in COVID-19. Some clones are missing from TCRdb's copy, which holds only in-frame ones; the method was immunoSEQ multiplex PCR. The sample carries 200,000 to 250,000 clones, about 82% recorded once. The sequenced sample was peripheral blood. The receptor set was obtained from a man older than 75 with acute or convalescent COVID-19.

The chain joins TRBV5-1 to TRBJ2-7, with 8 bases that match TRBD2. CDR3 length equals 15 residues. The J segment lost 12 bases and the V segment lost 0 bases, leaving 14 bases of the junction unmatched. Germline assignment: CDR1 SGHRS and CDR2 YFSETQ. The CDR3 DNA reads TGCGCCAGCAGCTTGGGCCTAGCGGGCCCCCGGGAGGGGTACTTC. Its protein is CASSLGLAGPREGYF.

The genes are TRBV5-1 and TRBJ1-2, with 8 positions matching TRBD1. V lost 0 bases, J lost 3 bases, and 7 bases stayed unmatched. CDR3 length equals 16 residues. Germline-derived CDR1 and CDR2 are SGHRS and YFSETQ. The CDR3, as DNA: TGCGCCAGCAGCTTGGCTGGACAGGGTTGGGACTATGGCTACACCTTC. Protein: CASSLAGQGWDYGYTF.

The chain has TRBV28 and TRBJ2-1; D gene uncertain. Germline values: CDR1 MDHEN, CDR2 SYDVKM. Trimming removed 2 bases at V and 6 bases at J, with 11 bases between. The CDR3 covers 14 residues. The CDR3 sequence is CASSLPLASNEQFF. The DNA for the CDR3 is TGTGCCAGCAGTTTACCCTTGGCATCCAATGAGCAGTTCTTC.

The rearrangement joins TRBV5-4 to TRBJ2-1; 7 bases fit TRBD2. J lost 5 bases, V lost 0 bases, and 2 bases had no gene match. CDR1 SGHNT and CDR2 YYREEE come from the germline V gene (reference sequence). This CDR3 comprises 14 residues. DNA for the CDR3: TGTGCCAGCAGCTTGGGGCTAGCGGACAATGAGCAGTTCTTC. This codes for CASSLGLADNEQFF.

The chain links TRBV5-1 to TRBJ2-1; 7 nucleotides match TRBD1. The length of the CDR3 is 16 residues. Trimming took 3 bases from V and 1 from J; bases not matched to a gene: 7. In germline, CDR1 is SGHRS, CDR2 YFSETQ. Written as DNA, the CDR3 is TGCGCCAGCAGCTCGGCAGGGGGTAAGTCCTACAATGAGCAGTTCTTC. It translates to CASSSAGGKSYNEQFF.

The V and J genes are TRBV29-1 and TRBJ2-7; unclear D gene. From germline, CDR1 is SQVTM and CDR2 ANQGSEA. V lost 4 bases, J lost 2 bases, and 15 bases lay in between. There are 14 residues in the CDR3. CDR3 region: CSVVPGSLTYEQYF. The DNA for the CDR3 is TGCAGCGTTGTCCCCGGGTCACTTACCTACGAGCAGTACTTC.

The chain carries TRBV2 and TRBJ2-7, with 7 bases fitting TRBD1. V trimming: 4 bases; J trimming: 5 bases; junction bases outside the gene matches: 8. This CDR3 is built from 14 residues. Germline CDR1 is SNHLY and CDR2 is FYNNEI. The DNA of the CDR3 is TGTGCCAGCAGTGGGGGACAGATCCCTGACGAGCAGTACTTC. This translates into CASSGGQIPDEQYF.

CDR3 DNA sequence: TGTGCCAGCAGAGGAAATTTGCGGAATGAGCAGTTCTTC. As protein: CASRGNLRNEQFF. This chain uses TRBV27 with TRBJ2-1; D gene ambiguous. CDR1 is MNHEY and CDR2 is SMNVEV in the germline V gene (reference sequence). Trimming cost V 6 bases and J 7 bases, with 13 bases left between them. This CDR3 has 13 residues.

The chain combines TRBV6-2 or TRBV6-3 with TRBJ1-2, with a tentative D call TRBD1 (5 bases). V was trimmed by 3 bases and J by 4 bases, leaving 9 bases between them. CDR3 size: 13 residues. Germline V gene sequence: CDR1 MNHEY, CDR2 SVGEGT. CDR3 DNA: TGTGCCAGCAGTTATGGGGCCAGCTATGGCTACACCTTC. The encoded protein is CASSYGASYGYTF.

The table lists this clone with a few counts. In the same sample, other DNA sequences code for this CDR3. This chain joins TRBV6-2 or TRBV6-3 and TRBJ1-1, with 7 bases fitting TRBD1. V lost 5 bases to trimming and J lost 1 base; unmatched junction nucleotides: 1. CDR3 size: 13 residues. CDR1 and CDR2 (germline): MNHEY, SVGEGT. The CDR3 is CASSRTGNTEAFF. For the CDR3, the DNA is TGTGCCAGCAGTCGGACAGGGAACACTGAAGCTTTCTTT.

CDR3 DNA: TGTGCCAGCAGCTTACAGGGGGTGTATGGCTACACCTTC. Translating gives CASSLQGVYGYTF. This chain connects TRBV7-2 to TRBJ1-2; 7 nucleotides line up with TRBD1. With V trimmed by 2 bases and J by 5 bases, 2 bases remained unmatched. CDR1 SGHTA and CDR2 FQGNSA come from the germline V gene. The CDR3 runs to 13 residues.

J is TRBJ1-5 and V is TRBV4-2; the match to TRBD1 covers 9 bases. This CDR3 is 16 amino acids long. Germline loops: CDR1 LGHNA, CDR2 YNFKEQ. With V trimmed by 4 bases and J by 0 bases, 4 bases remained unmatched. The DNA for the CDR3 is TGTGCCAGCAGCCCCTTGACAGGGGGTAGCAATCAGCCCCAGCATTTT. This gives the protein CASSPLTGGSNQPQHF.

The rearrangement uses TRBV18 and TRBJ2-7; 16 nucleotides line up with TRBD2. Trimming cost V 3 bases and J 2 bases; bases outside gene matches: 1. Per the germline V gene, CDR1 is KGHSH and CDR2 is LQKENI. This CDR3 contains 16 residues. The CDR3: CASSPGTSGRAYEQYF. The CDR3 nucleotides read TGTGCCAGCTCACCTGGGACTAGCGGGAGGGCCTACGAGCAGTACTTC.

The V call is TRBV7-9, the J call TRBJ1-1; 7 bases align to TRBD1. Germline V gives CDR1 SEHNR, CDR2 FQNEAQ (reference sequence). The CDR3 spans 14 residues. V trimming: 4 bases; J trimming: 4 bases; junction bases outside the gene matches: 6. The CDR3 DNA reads TGTGCCAGCAGCTCAGGGGGATTCGGCACTGAAGCTTTCTTT. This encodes CASSSGGFGTEAFF. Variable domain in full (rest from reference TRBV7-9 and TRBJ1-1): DTGVSQNPRHKITKRGQNVTFRCDPISEHNRLYWYRQTLGQGPEFLTYFQNEAQLEKSRLLSDRFSAERPKGSFSTLEIQRTEQGDSAMYLCASSSGGFGTEAFFGQGTRLTVV.

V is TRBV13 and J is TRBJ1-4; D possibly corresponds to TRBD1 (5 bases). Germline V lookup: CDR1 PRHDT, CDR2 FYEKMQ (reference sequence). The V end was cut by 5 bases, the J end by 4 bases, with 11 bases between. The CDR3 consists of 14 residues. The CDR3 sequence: CASSHRGFNEKLFF. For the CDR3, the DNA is TGTGCCAGCAGCCACCGGGGGTTTAATGAAAAACTGTTTTTT.